The 2 T cell receptor beta chains listed next were all sequenced from one sample in a study of blood T cell repertoires in COVID-19. TCRdb's copy holds only in-frame clones and misses some; the assay was immunoSEQ multiplex PCR. Here the sample spans approximately 200,000 clones, 87% being singletons. Specimen: PBMCs or T cells enriched from blood (not recorded which). The receptor set was obtained from a man between 18 and 29 years old with acute COVID-19.

The V and J genes are TRBV4-1 and TRBJ1-1, with D perhaps matching TRBD1 (6 bases). Trimming shortened V by 3 bases and J by 4 bases, and 12 bases separated the two germline ends. The V gene's germline CDR1 is MGHRA and CDR2 YSYEKL. The CDR3 consists of 14 residues. CDR3 nucleotides: TGCGCCAGCAGCCAGGGGGCGCGAGGCACTGAAGCTTTCTTT. The encoded protein is CASSQGARGTEAFF.

The chain uses TRBV12-3 or TRBV12-4 and TRBJ2-7; TRBD1 might be the D (6 bases). The CDR3 has 11 residues. CDR3 DNA: TGTGCGGGGGCGGACTCCTACGAGCAGTACTTC. Residues: CAGADSYEQYF.